This is a list of T cell receptor beta chains from one sample in a study of technical replicates of blood from a few donors. Sequenced by immunoSEQ multiplex PCR; TCRdb stores in-frame clones only, minus some. The repertoire consists of roughly 82,000 clones, with 96% occurring once and the leading ten covering 0.37%. The sequencing sample was made of T cells isolated from PBMCs. These receptors all come from a human donor in good health. Each CDR3 is given with its conserved first and last residue. The D gene is left open where the match is weak. Clone size is stated in some rows and not others, as once, few, many or a class when expanded.

clone_size: -; d_call: TRBD2; j_call: TRBJ2-7; v_call: TRBV7-3; cdr3_aa: CASSRPLAGGPYEQYF; cdr3_nt: TGTGCCAGCAGCCGACCCCTAGCGGGAGGGCCGTACGAGCAGTACTTC
clone_size: -; d_call: -; j_call: TRBJ1-2; v_call: TRBV27; cdr3_aa: CASSIDRSSYGYTF; cdr3_nt: TGTGCCAGCAGCATAGACAGGAGCAGCTATGGCTACACCTTC
clone_size: -; d_call: TRBD1; j_call: TRBJ1-1; v_call: TRBV6-6; cdr3_aa: CASSLNRGNTEAFF; cdr3_nt: TGTGCCAGCAGTTTAAACAGGGGGAACACTGAAGCTTTCTTT
clone_size: -; d_call: TRBD1; j_call: TRBJ2-2; v_call: TRBV19; cdr3_aa: CASSIETGVMGDTGELFF; cdr3_nt: TGTGCCAGTAGTATAGAGACAGGGGTAATGGGGGACACCGGGGAGCTGTTTTTT
clone_size: -; d_call: TRBD2; j_call: TRBJ2-1; v_call: TRBV7-3; cdr3_aa: CASSLQPSGNEQFF; cdr3_nt: TGTGCCAGCAGCTTACAGCCTAGCGGAAATGAGCAGTTCTTC
clone_size: -; d_call: -; j_call: TRBJ1-1; v_call: TRBV5-1; cdr3_aa: CASRGERKGTEAFF; cdr3_nt: TGCGCCAGCAGGGGTGAGAGAAAGGGGACTGAAGCTTTCTTT
clone_size: -; d_call: TRBD2; j_call: TRBJ2-3; v_call: TRBV18; cdr3_aa: CASSPPSGHTDTQYF; cdr3_nt: TGTGCCAGCTCACCACCTAGCGGGCACACAGATACGCAGTATTTT
clone_size: -; d_call: TRBD2; j_call: TRBJ2-5; v_call: TRBV10-3; cdr3_aa: CAIQTSSTGTQYF; cdr3_nt: TGTGCCATCCAGACTAGCTCCACAGGGACCCAGTACTTC
clone_size: -; d_call: TRBD1; j_call: TRBJ1-2; v_call: TRBV5-1; cdr3_aa: CASSLSRQGANYGYTF; cdr3_nt: TGCGCCAGCAGCTTGAGCAGACAGGGGGCTAACTATGGCTACACCTTC
clone_size: once; d_call: TRBD2; j_call: TRBJ2-1; v_call: TRBV9; cdr3_aa: CASSVDLGLAGSYNEQFF; cdr3_nt: TGTGCCAGCAGCGTAGATTTGGGGCTAGCGGGCTCCTACAATGAGCAGTTCTTC
clone_size: -; d_call: -; j_call: TRBJ2-2; v_call: TRBV29-1; cdr3_aa: CSVSQGRANTGELFF; cdr3_nt: TGCAGCGTTAGTCAGGGGAGAGCGAACACCGGGGAGCTGTTTTTT
clone_size: -; d_call: TRBD2; j_call: TRBJ2-1; v_call: TRBV9; cdr3_aa: CASSVSGGISYNEQFF; cdr3_nt: TGTGCCAGCAGCGTGTCGGGGGGGATCTCCTACAATGAGCAGTTCTTC